The 15 T cell receptor beta chains below were found in one sample sequenced in a study of T cells in Graves' hyperthyroidism and ophthalmopathy. RNA transcripts provided the source from which TCR beta CDR3 regions were amplified. The primer set for the first-round RT-PCR of the TCR CDR3 was HTBI. TCRdb passed the multiplex PCR reads through MiXCR, listing each CDR3 protein once. This table has a few hundred thousand distinct CDR3 sequences, less than 25% appearing once. The sample taken for sequencing was blood. The receptors were gathered from a man between 18 and 29 years old with Graves' hyperthyroidism.

This clonotype came up many times. A read error may produce the germline difference seen at one junction end. The V gene is TRBV20-1, the J gene TRBJ2-5; 12 bases map to TRBD2. The V gene's germline CDR1 is DFQATT and CDR2 SNEGSKA (reference sequence). This CDR3 region has 13 residues. CDR3: CSPSGGAGETQYF. The CDR3 DNA reads as TGCAGTCCTAGCGGGGGGGCTGGGGAGACCCAGTACTTC.

This clonotype was observed at least ten times. This chain links TRBV12-5 with TRBJ1-1; no firm D call. Germline V gives CDR1 LGHNT, CDR2 FRNRAP. This CDR3 comprises 12 residues. Between the trimmed V and J ends, which lost 1 base and 8 bases, there was a span of 8 bases. In DNA, the CDR3 is TGTGCTAGTGGTTTGGCGGGCCAAGAAGCTTTCTTT. It encodes CASGLAGQEAFF.

This clonotype was observed at least ten times. This rearrangement joins TRBV12-3 or TRBV12-4 to TRBJ1-2; D is undetermined. Trimming took off 1 base at V and 8 bases at J, with 8 bases between the two ends. The CDR3 contains 12 residues. DNA for the CDR3: TGTGCCAGCAGTTTAGAACAGCGGGGCTACACCTTC. Translated: CASSLEQRGYTF.

This clonotype was recorded at least ten times. The chain joins TRBV6-2 or TRBV6-3 to TRBJ2-7; D remains ambiguous. Germline-derived CDR1 and CDR2 are MNHEY and SVGEGT. The CDR3 length is 12 residues. V was shortened by 7 bases and J by 3 bases, with 10 bases between the two germline ends. The CDR3: CASMPDLYEQYF. DNA for the CDR3: TGTGCCAGCATGCCGGATCTCTACGAGCAGTACTTC.

This clonotype was found a few times. This chain links TRBV25-1 with TRBJ1-1; D may be TRBD1 (5 bases). The V gene lost 2 bases and the J gene lost 4 bases, with 11 bases spanning the gap. The germline gives CDR1 MGHDK, CDR2 SYGVNS. CDR3 length equals 14 residues. The CDR3 DNA reads as TGTGCCAGCAGTGAAAGCTCCGGGGGCACTGAAGCTTTCTTT. This gives the protein CASSESSGGTEAFF.

This clonotype was observed many times. One junction end disagrees with the germline gene, perhaps due to a read error. The chain employs TRBV12-3 or TRBV12-4 and TRBJ2-3, with unresolved D. The CDR3 covers 11 residues. CDR3 protein: CATSNTDTQYF. CDR3 DNA: TGTGCCACCAGTAATACAGATACGCAGTATTTT.

There are many counts of this clonotype. The rearrangement joins TRBV9 to TRBJ2-7, with 7 bases that match TRBD1. The V segment lost 3 bases and the J segment 5 bases; nucleotides outside the gene matches: 8. The germline V gene has CDR1 SGDLS and CDR2 YYNGEE. The CDR3 has 14 residues. The CDR3 spells CASSAGTDYDEQYF. CDR3 in DNA: TGTGCCAGCAGCGCCGGGACAGATTATGACGAGCAGTACTTC.

This clonotype was observed a few times. V is TRBV5-6 and J is TRBJ2-7; a weak D match, TRBD2 (6 bases). Trimming stripped 4 bases from V and 3 bases from J, with 14 bases between. The germline V gene encodes CDR1 SGHDT and CDR2 YYEEEE. The CDR3 is 14 residues long. CDR3 DNA sequence: TGTGCCAGCAGCCTGGGACTTCTTGGCTACGAGCAGTACTTC. Protein product: CASSLGLLGYEQYF.

This clonotype has a count of ten or more. This chain links TRBV6-1 with TRBJ2-7; TRBD1 might be the D (5 bases). The V end lost 8 bases, the J end lost 4 bases, and 18 bases lay between the germline ends. The CDR3 has 14 residues. Looked up from germline, CDR1 is MNHNS and CDR2 is SASEGT. The CDR3 DNA follows: TGTGCCAGCTCGGCCAGGGCCTCCAAATACGAGCAGTACTTC. It yields the protein CASSARASKYEQYF.

This clonotype showed up many times. The rearrangement links TRBV19 to TRBJ1-2; a possible D gene is TRBD1 (5 bases). Trimming took off 9 bases at V and 6 bases at J, with 11 bases between the two ends. CDR3 size: 11 residues. Germline V gene lookup returns CDR1 LNHDA and CDR2 SQIVND (reference sequence). CDR3: CASGTRDGYTF. The CDR3 DNA follows: TGTGCCAGCGGGACTCGAGATGGCTACACCTTC.

V gene TRBV28 combines with J gene TRBJ2-7, with D perhaps being TRBD1 or TRBD2 (5 bases each). This CDR3 has 15 amino acids. V lost 2 bases and J 3 bases, leaving 14 bases between the germline ends. The germline V gene has CDR1 MDHEN and CDR2 SYDVKM. The CDR3: CASSLTGGGFYEQYF. CDR3 sequence (DNA): TGTGCCAGCAGTTTAACAGGCGGCGGGTTCTACGAGCAGTACTTC.

This clonotype came up many times. The chain has TRBV28 and TRBJ1-1; the D is unclear. The germline V gene encodes CDR1 MDHEN and CDR2 SYDVKM. The CDR3 extends over 14 amino acids. V lost 1 base and J lost 1, with 7 bases in between. The CDR3 coding sequence is TGTGCCAGCAGTTTATTTTCACAGAACACTGAAGCTTTCTTT. It translates to CASSLFSQNTEAFF.

This clonotype was seen at least ten times. This sequence joins TRBV6-1 and TRBJ2-2; 12 bases are shared with TRBD2. Germline CDR1 MNHNS, CDR2 SASEGT. V lost 1 base, J lost 5 bases, and 2 bases stayed unmatched. This CDR3 contains 16 residues. The CDR3: CASSEGLAGETGELFF. The CDR3 nucleotides are TGTGCCAGCAGTGAAGGACTAGCGGGGGAGACCGGGGAGCTGTTTTTT.

This clonotype was detected only once. The V and J genes are TRBV6-1 and TRBJ2-7; no reliable D call. This CDR3 is 12 amino acids long. The germline V and J ends were trimmed by 7 bases and 0 bases, with 7 bases remaining between them. Per germline, CDR1 MNHNS and CDR2 SASEGT. For the CDR3, the DNA is TGTGCCAGCAACGACGACTCCTACGAGCAGTACTTC. As protein: CASNDDSYEQYF.

This clonotype was seen many times. The chain links TRBV29-1 to TRBJ1-2; D is ambiguous. CDR1 SQVTM and CDR2 ANQGSEA come from the germline V gene. Trimming removed 4 bases from V and 1 base from J, with 10 bases in between. There are 13 residues in the CDR3. CDR3 residues: CSVGDRYNYGYTF. The CDR3 coding sequence is TGCAGCGTTGGAGACCGTTATAACTATGGCTACACCTTC.